Given below is one T cell receptor (beta chain) in context. This sample was included in a study of cytomegalovirus exposure and HLA in healthy donors. Use of 60 Vbeta and 13 Jbeta primers characterized the PCR. Only in-frame clones appear in the TCRdb table, and some are missing; sequencing was by immunoSEQ multiplex PCR. Here the sample spans a few hundred thousand clones, 75% to 85% being singletons. The CDR3 spans 14 residues. The V gene end was trimmed by 6 bases and the J gene end by 5 bases; junction bases not matched to a gene: 5. Looked up from germline, CDR1 is MDHEN and CDR2 is SYDVKM. Material for sequencing was PBMCs. The rearrangement uses TRBV28 and TRBJ1-4; 8 bases fit TRBD1. The clonotype originates from a woman aged 60-75 years in good health and CMV-seropositive. The CDR3: CASRTGTGNEKLFF. CDR3 DNA: TGTGCCAGCAGAACAGGGACAGGCAATGAAAAACTGTTTTTT.